The rows below give T cell receptor beta chains drawn from one sample of a study of shared T cell receptors in the human thymus. Sequenced by immunoSEQ multiplex PCR; TCRdb stores in-frame clones only, minus some. The data show 540,000 or so clones, about 84% seen once. These same data were also listed under a study on human thymus T cells.

Input material: thymocytes. Receptors were obtained from a boy under two years old with a congenital heart defect. Each CDR3 is given with its conserved first and last residue. Each record gives: D gene, clone size, J gene, V gene, CDR3 protein, CDR3 DNA. The D gene is left open where the match is weak. Clone size, where shown, is once, few, many, or a class for clones that have expanded.

d_call: TRBD1; clone_size: -; j_call: TRBJ1-2; v_call: TRBV6-6; cdr3_aa: CASTESGTGRARGYTF; cdr3_nt: TGTGCCAGCACCGAAAGCGGGACAGGACGCGCGCGTGGCTACACCTTC
d_call: -; clone_size: -; j_call: TRBJ1-5; v_call: TRBV30; cdr3_aa: CAWSVPRQYQPQHF; cdr3_nt: TGTGCCTGGAGTGTACCCAGACAGTATCAGCCCCAGCATTTT
d_call: -; clone_size: -; j_call: TRBJ2-1; v_call: TRBV11-2; cdr3_aa: CASSSALSSYNEQFF; cdr3_nt: TGTGCCAGCAGCTCCGCCCTGAGCTCCTACAATGAGCAGTTCTTC
d_call: TRBD2; clone_size: once; j_call: TRBJ2-1; v_call: TRBV2; cdr3_aa: CAGLQREGPHEQFF; cdr3_nt: TGTGCCGGCCTCCAGCGGGAGGGCCCCCATGAGCAGTTCTTC
d_call: TRBD2; clone_size: -; j_call: TRBJ2-7; v_call: TRBV7-6; cdr3_aa: CASSLVCPGATSGRDPVHEQYF; cdr3_nt: TGTGCCAGCAGCTTAGTGTGCCCAGGTGCGACTAGCGGGAGGGACCCCGTTCACGAGCAGTACTTC
d_call: -; clone_size: -; j_call: TRBJ2-1; v_call: TRBV6-5; cdr3_aa: CASSSLSGEQFF; cdr3_nt: TGTGCCAGCAGTTCACTAAGTGGTGAGCAGTTCTTC
d_call: TRBD2; clone_size: few; j_call: TRBJ2-1; v_call: TRBV14; cdr3_aa: CASSQDPTGLAGSYNEQFF; cdr3_nt: TGTGCCAGCAGCCAAGATCCGACAGGACTAGCGGGGAGCTACAATGAGCAGTTCTTC
d_call: TRBD2; clone_size: few; j_call: TRBJ2-3; v_call: TRBV7-8; cdr3_aa: CASSLDSGRFTDTQYF; cdr3_nt: TGTGCCAGCAGCTTAGACAGCGGGAGATTTACAGATACGCAGTATTTT
d_call: -; clone_size: -; j_call: TRBJ2-6; v_call: TRBV19; cdr3_aa: CASRPDSSGANVLTF; cdr3_nt: TGTGCCAGTAGACCAGACAGCTCTGGGGCCAACGTCCTGACTTTC
d_call: TRBD2; clone_size: -; j_call: TRBJ2-5; v_call: TRBV5-8; cdr3_aa: CASSLGGRLAETQYF; cdr3_nt: TGTGCCAGCAGCTTGGGGGGTAGACTAGCAGAGACCCAGTACTTC
d_call: -; clone_size: -; j_call: TRBJ1-2; v_call: TRBV9; cdr3_aa: CASSVEGWDNVGENYGYTF; cdr3_nt: TGTGCCAGCAGCGTAGAGGGGTGGGACAACGTGGGGGAAAACTATGGCTACACCTTC
d_call: TRBD1; clone_size: -; j_call: TRBJ2-7; v_call: TRBV14; cdr3_aa: CASSPGQGRDEQYF; cdr3_nt: TGTGCCAGCAGCCCCGGACAGGGGCGCGACGAGCAGTACTTC
d_call: -; clone_size: few; j_call: TRBJ1-4; v_call: TRBV4-3; cdr3_aa: CASSPHRPQGEKLFF; cdr3_nt: TGCGCCAGCAGCCCCCACCGACCGCAGGGTGAAAAACTGTTTTTT
d_call: -; clone_size: -; j_call: TRBJ2-7; v_call: TRBV2; cdr3_aa: CASSDPHQRLFEQYF; cdr3_nt: TGTGCCAGCAGTGACCCGCACCAGCGGCTTTTCGAGCAGTACTTC
d_call: -; clone_size: -; j_call: TRBJ2-3; v_call: TRBV13; cdr3_aa: CASSLWGRGCTDTQYF; cdr3_nt: TGTGCCAGCAGCTTATGGGGCAGGGGCTGTACAGATACGCAGTATTTT
d_call: TRBD2; clone_size: -; j_call: TRBJ2-7; v_call: TRBV4-3; cdr3_aa: CASSQEKGGLWLAGAEQYF; cdr3_nt: TGCGCCAGCAGCCAAGAGAAGGGAGGGCTTTGGCTAGCGGGAGCCGAGCAGTACTTC
d_call: -; clone_size: -; j_call: TRBJ1-5; v_call: TRBV19; cdr3_aa: CASSIGAQPQHF; cdr3_nt: TGTGCCAGTAGTATCGGTGCTCAGCCCCAGCATTTT
d_call: -; clone_size: few; j_call: TRBJ2-1; v_call: TRBV12-5; cdr3_aa: CASGLPPDYYSYNEQFF; cdr3_nt: TGTGCTAGTGGTTTGCCCCCAGACTACTACTCCTACAATGAGCAGTTCTTC
d_call: TRBD1; clone_size: -; j_call: TRBJ2-3; v_call: TRBV19; cdr3_aa: CASRPDRGEGVDTQYF; cdr3_nt: TGTGCCAGTAGGCCGGACAGGGGAGAAGGGGTGGATACGCAGTATTTT
d_call: -; clone_size: few; j_call: TRBJ2-5; v_call: TRBV19; cdr3_aa: CASSTYQTQYF; cdr3_nt: TGTGCCAGTAGTACCTACCAGACCCAGTACTTC
d_call: TRBD1; clone_size: -; j_call: TRBJ1-2; v_call: TRBV10-3; cdr3_aa: CAISEPRTGAYGYTF; cdr3_nt: TGTGCCATCAGTGAGCCGCGGACAGGGGCCTATGGCTACACCTTC
d_call: -; clone_size: -; j_call: TRBJ2-1; v_call: TRBV11-1; cdr3_aa: CASSSGAGADSLDEQFF; cdr3_nt: TGTGCCAGCAGCTCGGGGGCGGGAGCAGACTCTCTCGATGAGCAGTTCTTC
d_call: TRBD1; clone_size: few; j_call: TRBJ2-7; v_call: TRBV14; cdr3_aa: CASSAGQVYEQYF; cdr3_nt: TGTGCCAGCAGCGCGGGACAGGTTTACGAGCAGTACTTC
d_call: TRBD1; clone_size: -; j_call: TRBJ1-4; v_call: TRBV2; cdr3_aa: CASGGTGNAKLFF; cdr3_nt: TGTGCCAGCGGCGGGACAGGGAACGCAAAACTGTTTTTT
d_call: -; clone_size: once; j_call: TRBJ2-3; v_call: TRBV2; cdr3_aa: CASREVDTDTQYF; cdr3_nt: TGTGCCAGCAGGGAGGTGGACACAGATACGCAGTATTTT
d_call: TRBD1; clone_size: -; j_call: TRBJ2-2; v_call: TRBV5-1; cdr3_aa: CASSCGTGRDTGELFF; cdr3_nt: TGCGCCAGCAGCTGTGGGACAGGGAGGGACACCGGGGAGCTGTTTTTT
d_call: -; clone_size: -; j_call: TRBJ1-3; v_call: TRBV5-1; cdr3_aa: CASTVAAGSGNTIYF; cdr3_nt: TGCGCCAGCACCGTTGCGGCCGGATCTGGAAACACCATATATTTT
d_call: -; clone_size: -; j_call: TRBJ2-1; v_call: TRBV15; cdr3_aa: CATSREGGLYGMRNEQFF; cdr3_nt: TGTGCCACCAGCAGAGAGGGCGGGCTATATGGGATGCGGAATGAGCAGTTCTTC